This T cell receptor beta chain was captured by sequencing in a study of blood T cell repertoires in COVID-19. TCRdb keeps only in-frame clones here, not all; method: immunoSEQ multiplex PCR. The table includes around 180,000 clones, approximately 88% detected once. This clone was seen once. Germline V lookup: CDR1 LGHDT, CDR2 YNNKEL (reference sequence). The CDR3 totals 13 residues. V gave up 11 bases and J gave up 7 bases; unmatched junction bases: 11. The sequencing sample was made of peripheral blood. The rearrangement joins TRBV3-1 (or the pseudogene TRBV3-2) to TRBJ1-2; 9 bases are a match to TRBD1. This receptor was obtained from a woman between 25 and 40 years old with acute or convalescent COVID-19. The CDR3 here is CAATGQGKVGYTF. The DNA of the CDR3 is TGTGCCGCAACGGGACAGGGAAAAGTTGGCTACACCTTC.